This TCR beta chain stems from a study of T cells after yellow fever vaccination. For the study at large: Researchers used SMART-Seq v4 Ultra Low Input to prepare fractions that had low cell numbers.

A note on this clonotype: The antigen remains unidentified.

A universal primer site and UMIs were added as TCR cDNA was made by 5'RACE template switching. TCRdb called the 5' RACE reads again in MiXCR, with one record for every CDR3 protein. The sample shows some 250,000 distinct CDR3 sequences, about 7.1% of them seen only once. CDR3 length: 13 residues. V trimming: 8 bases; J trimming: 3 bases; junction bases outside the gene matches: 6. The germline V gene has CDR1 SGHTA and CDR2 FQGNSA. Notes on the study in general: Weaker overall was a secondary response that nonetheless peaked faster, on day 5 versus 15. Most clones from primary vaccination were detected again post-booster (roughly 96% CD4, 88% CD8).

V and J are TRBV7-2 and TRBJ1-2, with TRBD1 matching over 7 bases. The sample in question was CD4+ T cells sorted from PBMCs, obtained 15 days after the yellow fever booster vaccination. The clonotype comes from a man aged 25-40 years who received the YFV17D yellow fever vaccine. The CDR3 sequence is CASLRDRDYGYTF. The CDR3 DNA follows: TGTGCCAGCTTGAGGGACAGAGACTATGGCTACACCTTC.